Listed here are 10 T cell receptor beta chains from one sample, sequenced in a study of PD-1 blockade in classical Hodgkin lymphoma. The protocol was immunoSEQ multiplex PCR, while the TCRdb copy is restricted to in-frame clones and leaves out a portion. The repertoire consists of 40,000 to 55,000 clones, with just under 80% occurring once and the leading ten covering roughly 35%. Stated time point: cycle 4 day 1 (C4D1), after 6 weeks of nivolumab. Relapses following autologous stem cell transplantation were seen in all patients, with brentuximab vedotin exposure varying. The sequences come from peripheral blood mononuclear cells (PBMCs), collected before the fourth cycle of nivolumab. These receptors came from a human donor with classical Hodgkin lymphoma.

The rearrangement uses TRBV7-2 and TRBJ2-1; 11 bases map to TRBD2. Germline CDR1 and CDR2: SGHTA and FQGNSA. J gave up 5 bases and V 2 bases, and 2 bases lay outside the gene matches. CDR3 length: 15 amino acids. The CDR3 sequence: CASSLIAGGNNEQFF. DNA of the CDR3: TGTGCCAGCAGCTTAATAGCGGGGGGGAACAATGAGCAGTTCTTC. The whole variable domain, remainder taken from reference TRBV7-2 and TRBJ2-1, is GAGVSQSPSNKVTEKGKDVELRCDPISGHTALYWYRQSLGQGLEFLIYFQGNSAPDKSGLPSDRFSAERTGGSVSTLTIQRTQQEDSAVYLCASSLIAGGNNEQFFGPGTRLTVL.

The genes are TRBV9 and TRBJ2-7; D possibly matches TRBD1 or TRBD2 (5 bases each). The CDR3 extends over 15 amino acids. Trimming pared 0 bases from V and 6 bases from J, leaving 16 bases between. Germline CDR1 and CDR2: SGDLS and YYNGEE. The CDR3 is CASSVGSSGSSEQYF. The CDR3 DNA reads TGTGCCAGCAGCGTAGGGTCGTCAGGGAGTAGCGAGCAGTACTTC.

The rearrangement links TRBV6-6 to TRBJ1-1, with D unclear. The V gene lost 2 bases and the J gene lost 9 bases, with 13 bases spanning the gap. The CDR3 length is 13 residues. From germline, CDR1 is MNHNY and CDR2 SVGAGI (reference sequence). CDR3 region: CASSYDEGRKAFF. CDR3 DNA sequence: TGTGCCAGCAGTTACGATGAAGGCAGGAAAGCTTTCTTT.

CDR3 nucleotides: TGTGCCAGCAGCGGACTAGCGGGGGCACAAGAGACCCAGTACTTC. Encoded protein: CASSGLAGAQETQYF. The chain combines TRBV9 with TRBJ2-5; TRBD2 aligns across 12 bases. V shed 3 bases and J 2 bases; nucleotides not matched to a gene: 2. Germline assignment: CDR1 SGDLS and CDR2 YYNGEE. The CDR3 contains 15 residues. The whole variable domain, filled in from reference TRBV9 and TRBJ2-5, reads DSGVTQTPKHLITATGQRVTLRCSPRSGDLSVYWYQQSLDQGLQFLIQYYNGEERAKGNILERFSAQQFPDLHSELNLSSLELGDSALYFCASSGLAGAQETQYFGPGTRLLVL.

The chain is built from TRBV25-1 and TRBJ2-5, with D possibly being TRBD1 (5 bases). The closer fit of TRBJ2-7 to the DNA end suggests the J call may be wrong. The CDR3 runs to 12 residues. Germline V gene lookup returns CDR1 MGHDK and CDR2 SYGVNS. In nucleotides, the CDR3 is TGTGCCAGCAAAGGGGATGACCACGAGCAGTACTTC. Its translation: CASKGDDHEQYF.

The chain uses TRBV2 and TRBJ1-2; D gene uncertain. CDR3 length: 14 residues. V lost 8 bases to trimming and J lost 4 bases, with 17 bases between them. The V gene's germline CDR1 is SNHLY and CDR2 FYNNEI. CDR3 amino acids: CASVMRESSYGYTF. DNA of the CDR3: TGTGCCAGCGTTATGAGGGAGAGCAGCTATGGCTACACCTTC. Based on the CDR3 plus reference TRBV2 and TRBJ1-2, the full variable domain is EPEVTQTPSHQVTQMGQEVILRCVPISNHLYFYWYRQILGQKVEFLVSFYNNEISEKSEIFDDQFSVERPDGSNFTLKIRSTKLEDSAMYFCASVMRESSYGYTFGSGTRLTVV.

The chain couples TRBV7-3 to TRBJ2-1, with 7 bases fitting TRBD2. The V and J ends lost 5 bases and 3 bases, in that order; junction bases with no gene match: 4. Germline values: CDR1 SGHTA, CDR2 FQGTGA. This CDR3 is 14 amino acids long. CDR3 region: CASSPSSGYNEQFF. The CDR3, as DNA: TGTGCCAGCAGCCCCTCTAGCGGCTACAATGAGCAGTTCTTC. Supplemented by reference TRBV7-3 and TRBJ2-1, the full variable domain reads GAGVSQTPSNKVTEKGKYVELRCDPISGHTALYWYRQSLGQGPEFLIYFQGTGAADDSGLPNDRFFAVRPEGSVSTLKIQRTERGDSAVYLCASSPSSGYNEQFFGPGTRLTVL.

The chain links TRBV6-6 to TRBJ1-4; TRBD1 matches 7 bases. Germline loops: CDR1 MNHNY, CDR2 SVGAGI (reference sequence). V shed 5 bases, J shed 5 bases, and the junction held 5 bases outside the gene matches. The CDR3 has 14 amino acids. This chain's CDR3 is CASSRTGANEKLFF. In DNA, the CDR3 is TGTGCCAGCAGTCGGACAGGCGCAAATGAAAAACTGTTTTTT.

The rearrangement uses TRBV7-2 and TRBJ1-3; D is possibly TRBD1 (5 bases). The CDR3 spans 15 residues. Germline CDR1 is SGHTA and CDR2 is FQGNSA. Trimming stripped 10 bases from V and 0 bases from J, with 16 bases between. CDR3 region: CATEWQGTSGNTIYF. DNA of the CDR3: TGTGCCACCGAGTGGCAGGGCACCTCTGGAAACACCATATATTTT.

V gene TRBV9 combines with J gene TRBJ1-2; 10 bases match TRBD1. There are 15 residues in the CDR3. The V gene's germline CDR1 is SGDLS and CDR2 YYNGEE. Trimming cost V 3 bases and J 0 bases; bases outside gene matches: 2. CDR3 protein: CASSGQGATNYGYTF. CDR3 DNA sequence: TGTGCCAGCAGCGGACAGGGGGCTACTAACTATGGCTACACCTTC.